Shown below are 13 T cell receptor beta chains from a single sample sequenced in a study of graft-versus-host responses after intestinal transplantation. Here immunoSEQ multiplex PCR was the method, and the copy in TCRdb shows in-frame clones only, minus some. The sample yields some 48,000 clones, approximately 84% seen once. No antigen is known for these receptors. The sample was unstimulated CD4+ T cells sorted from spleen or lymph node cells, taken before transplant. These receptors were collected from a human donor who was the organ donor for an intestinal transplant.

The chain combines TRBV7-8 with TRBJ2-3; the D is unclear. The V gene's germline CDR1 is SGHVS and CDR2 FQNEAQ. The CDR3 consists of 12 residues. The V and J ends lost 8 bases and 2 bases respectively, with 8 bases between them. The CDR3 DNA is TGTGCCAGCTCCGGTTACACAGATACGCAGTATTTT. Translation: CASSGYTDTQYF.

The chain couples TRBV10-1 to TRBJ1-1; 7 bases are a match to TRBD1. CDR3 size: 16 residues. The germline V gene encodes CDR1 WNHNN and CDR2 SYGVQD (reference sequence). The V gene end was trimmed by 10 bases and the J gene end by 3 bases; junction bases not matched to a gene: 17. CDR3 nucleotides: TGCGCCATCACGAGGAGGCAGGGGGAGAGGGACACTGAAGCTTTCTTT. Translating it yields CAITRRQGERDTEAFF.

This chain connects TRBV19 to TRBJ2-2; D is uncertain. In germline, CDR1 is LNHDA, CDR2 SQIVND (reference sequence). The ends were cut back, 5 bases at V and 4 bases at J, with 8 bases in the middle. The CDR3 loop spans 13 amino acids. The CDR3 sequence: CASSFLSTGELFF. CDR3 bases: TGTGCCAGTAGTTTCCTCTCCACCGGGGAGCTGTTTTTT.

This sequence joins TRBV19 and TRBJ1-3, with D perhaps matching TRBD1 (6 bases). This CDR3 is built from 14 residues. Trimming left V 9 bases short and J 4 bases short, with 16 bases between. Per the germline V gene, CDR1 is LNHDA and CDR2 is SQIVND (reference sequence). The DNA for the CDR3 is TGTGCCAGCGAACAGGGTTTAGGAGGAAACACCATATATTTT. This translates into CASEQGLGGNTIYF.

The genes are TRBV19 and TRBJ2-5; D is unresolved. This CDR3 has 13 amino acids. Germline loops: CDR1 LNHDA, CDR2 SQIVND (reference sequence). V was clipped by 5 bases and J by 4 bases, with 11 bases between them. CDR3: CASSQWTGETQYF. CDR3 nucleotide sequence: TGTGCCAGTAGTCAATGGACGGGAGAGACCCAGTACTTC.

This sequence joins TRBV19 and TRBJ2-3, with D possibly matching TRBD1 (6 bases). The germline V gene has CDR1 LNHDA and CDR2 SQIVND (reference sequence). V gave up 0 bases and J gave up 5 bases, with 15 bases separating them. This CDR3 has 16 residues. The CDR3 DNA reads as TGTGCCAGTAGTATAGATCTCGGGACACCGAGAGATACGCAGTATTTT. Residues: CASSIDLGTPRDTQYF.

The CDR3, as DNA: TGTGCCAGCTCACCCGGACAGGGAGGAGATACGCAGTATTTT. Amino acids: CASSPGQGGDTQYF. V usage is TRBV18 and J usage is TRBJ2-3; 8 bases map to TRBD1. Germline CDR1 reads KGHSH; CDR2 reads LQKENI. Losses at the gene ends were 3 bases for V and 5 bases for J; bases not matched to a gene: 4. There are 14 residues in the CDR3.

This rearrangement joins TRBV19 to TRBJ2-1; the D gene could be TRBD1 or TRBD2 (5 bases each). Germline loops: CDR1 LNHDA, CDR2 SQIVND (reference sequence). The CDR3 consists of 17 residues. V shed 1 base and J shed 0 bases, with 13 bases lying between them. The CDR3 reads CASSIARGSGSYNEQFF. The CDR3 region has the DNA TGTGCCAGTAGTATAGCACGGGGCTCCGGCTCCTACAATGAGCAGTTCTTC.

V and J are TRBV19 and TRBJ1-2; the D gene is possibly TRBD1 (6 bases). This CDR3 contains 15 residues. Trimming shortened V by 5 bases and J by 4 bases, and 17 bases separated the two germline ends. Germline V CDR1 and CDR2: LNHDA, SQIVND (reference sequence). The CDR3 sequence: CASSLPGADLYGYTF. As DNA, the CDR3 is TGTGCCAGTAGTCTCCCAGGGGCCGACCTCTATGGCTACACCTTC. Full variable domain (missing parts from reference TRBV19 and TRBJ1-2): DGGITQSPKYLFRKEGQNVTLSCEQNLNHDAMYWYRQDPGQGLRLIYYSQIVNDFQKGDIAEGYSVSREKKESFPLTVTSAQKNPTAFYLCASSLPGADLYGYTFGSGTRLTVV.

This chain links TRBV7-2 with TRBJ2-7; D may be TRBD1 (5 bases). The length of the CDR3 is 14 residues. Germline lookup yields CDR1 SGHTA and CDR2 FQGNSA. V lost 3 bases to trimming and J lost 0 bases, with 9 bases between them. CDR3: CASSFLQGSYEQYF. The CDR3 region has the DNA TGTGCCAGCAGCTTCCTGCAGGGCTCCTACGAGCAGTACTTC.

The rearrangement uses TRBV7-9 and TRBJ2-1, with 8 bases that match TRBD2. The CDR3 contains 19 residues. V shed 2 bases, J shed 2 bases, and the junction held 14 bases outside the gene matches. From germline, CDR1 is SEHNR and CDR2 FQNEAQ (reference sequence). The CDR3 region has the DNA TGTGCCAGCAGCTTAAGTTGGGGGAGCGGGAGACTTACCTACAATGAGCAGTTCTTC. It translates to CASSLSWGSGRLTYNEQFF.

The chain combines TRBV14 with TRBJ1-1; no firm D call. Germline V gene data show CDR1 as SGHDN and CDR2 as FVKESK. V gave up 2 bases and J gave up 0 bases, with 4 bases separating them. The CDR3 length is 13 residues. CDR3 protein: CASSQNMNTEAFF. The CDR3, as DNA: TGTGCCAGCAGCCAAAACATGAACACTGAAGCTTTCTTT.

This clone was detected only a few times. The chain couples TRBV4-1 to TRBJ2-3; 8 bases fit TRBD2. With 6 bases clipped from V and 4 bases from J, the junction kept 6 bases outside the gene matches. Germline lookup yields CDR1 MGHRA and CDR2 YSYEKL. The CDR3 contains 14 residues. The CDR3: CASRPPGGADTQYF. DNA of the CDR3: TGCGCCAGCAGACCACCCGGGGGGGCAGATACGCAGTATTTT.